This TCR beta chain was sequenced during a study of stem cell transplantation in POMP-related autoinflammatory disease. For the study at large: Before transplant, CD4+ T cells skewed naive and CD8+ proportions were low. General study points: Patients with PRAID showed a restricted number of unique TRB V-J gene pairings. A trend toward lower repertoire diversity and greater clonality appeared in every analyzed T-cell subset of PRAID patients.

Method: immunoSEQ multiplex PCR; TCRdb's copy keeps in-frame clones and lacks some. The sample contains 20,000 to 30,000 clones, 80% to 85% of which appear only once. Prominent immunodeficiency with autoinflammation defined PRAID. In this sample, this clone turned up once. The antigen is unknown. The V end lost 3 bases, the J end lost 6 bases, and 10 bases lay between the germline ends. Germline lookup yields CDR1 KGHSH and CDR2 LQKENI. The CDR3 sequence is 13 residues long. The rearrangement links TRBV18 to TRBJ2-3, with D perhaps being TRBD1 or TRBD2 (5 bases each). The source material was CD4+ T cells from PBMCs, sampled before stem cell transplantation. This TCR was sampled from a human donor with POMP-related autoinflammation and immune dysregulation (PRAID). The CDR3 region has the DNA TGTGCCAGCTCACCGGGACGGAGGGATACGCAGTATTTT. This gives the protein CASSPGRRDTQYF. Filled out from reference TRBV18 and TRBJ2-3, the complete variable domain reads NAGVMQNPRHLVRRRGQEARLRCSPMKGHSHVYWYRQLPEEGLKFMVYLQKENIIDESGMPKERFSAEFPKEGPSILRIQQVVRGDSAAYFCASSPGRRDTQYFGPGTRLTVL.